What follows are 17 T cell receptor beta chains derived from one specimen sequenced in a study of early T cells in non-severe SARS-CoV-2 infection. TCRdb used MiXCR to reprocess the 5' RACE reads, holding one entry per CDR3 protein. Of about 110,000 distinct CDR3 sequences listed, around 10% are singletons. Sequencing used whole blood. Every receptor here comes from an adult who was a healthcare worker with PCR-confirmed SARS-CoV-2 infection or an uninfected control (not recorded which).

The sample holds many counts of this clonotype. The chain joins TRBV28 to TRBJ1-5; D is ambiguous. The CDR3 is 14 residues long. V lost 2 bases, J lost 0 bases, and 5 bases lay in between. Germline V CDR1 and CDR2: MDHEN, SYDVKM. CDR3 sequence reads: CASSLLGSNQPQHF. The CDR3 bases are TGTGCCAGCAGTTTACTAGGTAGCAATCAGCCCCAGCATTTT.

This clonotype was seen a handful of times. The rearrangement joins TRBV29-1 to TRBJ2-3; 8 bases align to TRBD1. CDR1 is SQVTM and CDR2 is ANQGSEA in the germline V gene. This CDR3 region has 14 residues. The ends lost 5 bases at V and 1 base at J; junction bases unmatched: 5. The CDR3 region has the DNA TGCAGCGTTCACCTGGGACAGGGCACAGATACGCAGTATTTT. Its protein product is CSVHLGQGTDTQYF.

This clonotype was found a few times. The genes are TRBV11-2 and TRBJ2-5; 8 bases are a match to TRBD2. V shed 6 bases and J 2 bases; nucleotides not matched to a gene: 5. Germline CDR1 is SGHAT and CDR2 is FQNNGV. The CDR3 loop spans 14 amino acids. The CDR3 nucleotides are TGTGCCAGCAGTAAAAGACTAGCGCAAGAGACCCAGTACTTC. This translates into CASSKRLAQETQYF.

The chain joins TRBV20-1 to TRBJ1-4; D remains unclear. Deletions cut 0 bases from V and 6 bases from J, with 8 bases between. CDR3 length: 13 amino acids. Looked up from germline, CDR1 is DFQATT and CDR2 is SNEGSKA (reference sequence). The CDR3 DNA is TGCAGTGCTAGAGAGGGGTTGTATGAAAAACTGTTTTTT. Its translation is CSAREGLYEKLFF.

The table lists this clonotype with many counts. This chain connects TRBV12-3 or TRBV12-4 to TRBJ2-3, with 8 positions matching TRBD2. V shed 6 bases, J shed 3 bases, and the junction held 5 bases outside the gene matches. The CDR3 is made up of 14 amino acids. The CDR3 DNA reads TGTGCCAGCAGAATAGCGGGGTTAACAGATACGCAGTATTTT. Translated: CASRIAGLTDTQYF.

This clonotype was observed many times. The chain is built from TRBV7-3 and TRBJ2-5; D might be TRBD1 (5 bases). The V end lost 5 bases, the J end lost 5 bases, and 12 bases lay between the germline ends. The CDR3 spans 13 residues. Germline lookup yields CDR1 SGHTA and CDR2 FQGTGA. Here the CDR3 DNA reads TGTGCCAGCAGCCACCAGGGTGGCGAGACCCAGTACTTC. Protein: CASSHQGGETQYF.

Many counts were recorded for this clonotype. J is TRBJ2-2 and V is TRBV9; weak D call: TRBD1 (6 bases). Trimming cost V 0 bases and J 2 bases, with 8 bases left between them. The CDR3 runs to 15 residues. Germline V gene lookup returns CDR1 SGDLS and CDR2 YYNGEE. CDR3 region: CASSVEGHNTGELFF. The CDR3 DNA reads as TGTGCCAGCAGCGTAGAGGGACACAACACCGGGGAGCTGTTTTTT.

This clonotype was recorded at least ten times. The chain joins TRBV5-1 to TRBJ1-2, with D possibly matching TRBD1 (5 bases). Trimming removed 4 bases from V and 7 bases from J, with 20 bases in between. The CDR3 runs to 15 residues. CDR1 and CDR2 from the germline V gene are SGHRS and YFSETQ. In DNA form, the CDR3 reads TGCGCCAGCAGCCCTGAGAGCAGGGCTTTAGCTGGCTACACCTTC. Residues: CASSPESRALAGYTF.

This clonotype was observed a handful of times. V is TRBV27 and J is TRBJ2-7, with a weak D call TRBD2 (5 bases). V lost 3 bases and J 6 bases, leaving 9 bases between the germline ends. The germline V gene has CDR1 MNHEY and CDR2 SMNVEV (reference sequence). The CDR3 is 12 residues long. CDR3 bases: TGTGCCAGCAGTTTCCGTGGGAGCGAGCAGTACTTC. It translates to CASSFRGSEQYF.

This clonotype was counted a few times. V usage is TRBV11-3 and J usage is TRBJ2-5, with 7 bases fitting TRBD1. The CDR3 sequence is 15 residues long. Germline loops: CDR1 SGHNT, CDR2 YENEEA. Losses at the gene ends were 4 bases for V and 6 bases for J; bases not matched to a gene: 11. CDR3 bases: TGTGCCAGCAGCTACACCCGACAGGGTCGAAAGACCCAGTACTTC. Translation: CASSYTRQGRKTQYF.

Only a few counts were recorded for this clonotype. The CDR3 is CASSEEWGTGYRHGYTF. CDR3 nucleotide sequence: TGTGCCAGCAGTGAAGAGTGGGGGACAGGTTATCGGCATGGCTACACCTTC. V usage is TRBV6-1 and J usage is TRBJ1-2; 8 nucleotides match TRBD1. Germline V gene lookup returns CDR1 MNHNS and CDR2 SASEGT. The CDR3 loop spans 17 amino acids. Germline trimming cut 1 base from V and 6 bases from J; bases unmatched to any gene: 13.

At least ten counts were recorded for this clonotype. The V gene is TRBV25-1, the J gene TRBJ2-2, with 12 bases aligning to TRBD2. V was clipped by 0 bases and J by 4 bases; unmatched bases: 6. The V gene's germline CDR1 is MGHDK and CDR2 SYGVNS. This CDR3 contains 18 residues. CDR3 sequence reads: CASSEYSSGRARTGELFF. The CDR3 DNA sequence: TGTGCCAGCAGTGAATATTCTAGCGGGAGGGCGCGCACCGGGGAGCTGTTTTTT.

In this sample, this clonotype turned up a few times. This chain links TRBV28 with TRBJ1-6; TRBD1 is a possible D gene (6 bases). CDR1 is MDHEN and CDR2 is SYDVKM in the germline V gene. The V gene lost 1 base and the J gene lost 9 bases, with 10 bases spanning the gap. The CDR3 extends over 14 amino acids. CDR3 in DNA: TGTGCCAGCAGTTTATCGACAGGTCCTTCACCCCTCCACTTT. Translation: CASSLSTGPSPLHF.

The chain is built from TRBV12-3 or TRBV12-4 and TRBJ2-1; TRBD2 matches at 9 bases. V lost 0 bases and J lost 0; bases outside the gene matches: 9. The CDR3 consists of 19 residues. The CDR3 coding sequence is TGTGCCAGCAGTTTAGCGTCGCGTGGACTAGCGTACTCCTACAATGAGCAGTTCTTC. Amino acid sequence: CASSLASRGLAYSYNEQFF.

This chain connects TRBV28 to TRBJ2-2; 7 nucleotides align to TRBD2. Germline V lookup: CDR1 MDHEN, CDR2 SYDVKM. J was trimmed by 5 bases and V by 5 bases; bases with no gene match: 14. There are 17 residues in the CDR3. CDR3 sequence reads: CASSTHLAGVETGELFF. CDR3 sequence (DNA): TGTGCCAGCAGTACCCATCTGGCGGGAGTGGAGACCGGGGAGCTGTTTTTT.

There are a few counts of this clonotype. The chain is built from TRBV7-9 and TRBJ2-5, with 9 nucleotides matching TRBD1. The CDR3 is made up of 16 amino acids. In germline, CDR1 is SEHNR, CDR2 FQNEAQ (reference sequence). The ends lost 4 bases at V and 4 bases at J; junction bases unmatched: 10. CDR3 sequence reads: CASSSTGTGISETQYF. The CDR3 DNA is TGTGCCAGCAGCTCCACCGGGACAGGGATTTCAGAGACCCAGTACTTC.

There are a few counts of this clonotype. The chain recombines TRBV12-3 or TRBV12-4 with TRBJ2-2; possible D gene TRBD1, 7 bases. Trimming shortened V by 3 bases and J by 6 bases, and 14 bases separated the two germline ends. The CDR3 extends over 15 amino acids. The CDR3 DNA sequence: TGTGCCAGCAGTTTCAAGCCCAGGGGGGCCGGGGAGCTGTTTTTT. Translation: CASSFKPRGAGELFF.